Presented here are 31 T cell receptor beta chains from one specimen sequenced in a study of OX40 agonist ivuxolimab in advanced cancers. TCRdb keeps only in-frame clones here, not all; method: immunoSEQ multiplex PCR. The sample shows 65,000 to 85,000 clones, about 86% of them seen only once. Sequencing used CD4+ or CD8+ T cells sorted from blood, obtained in a trial of the OX40 agonist ivuxolimab. The receptors shown here come from an adult with an advanced solid tumor such as melanoma, head and neck, liver or kidney cancer.

V gene TRBV11-3 combines with J gene TRBJ1-1; 8 bases map to TRBD1. This CDR3 is 13 amino acids long. V lost 5 bases, J lost 4 bases, and 3 bases stayed unmatched. The germline V gene has CDR1 SGHNT and CDR2 YENEEA. Here the CDR3 DNA reads TGTGCCAGCAGCCGTACAGGGGGCACTGAAGCTTTCTTT. Its translation: CASSRTGGTEAFF.

The chain couples TRBV5-1 to TRBJ2-5; D possibly corresponds to TRBD1 (5 bases). The length of the CDR3 is 13 residues. Trimming left V 2 bases short and J 2 bases short, with 7 bases between. The germline CDR1 and CDR2 sequences are SGHRS and YFSETQ. CDR3 region: CASSFRQQETQYF. The CDR3 DNA reads TGCGCCAGCAGCTTTCGACAGCAAGAGACCCAGTACTTC.

The J gene is TRBJ2-3, the V gene TRBV7-2; D perhaps matches TRBD1 (6 bases). CDR1 and CDR2 (germline): SGHTA, FQGNSA. The ends were cut back, 3 bases at V and 4 bases at J, with 20 bases in the middle. The CDR3 covers 17 residues. In nucleotides, the CDR3 is TGTGCCAGCAGCTTGGAGTATAGGGGACAAAGTGCAGATACGCAGTATTTT. Translation gives CASSLEYRGQSADTQYF.

The chain links TRBV14 to TRBJ1-3, with a weak D call TRBD1 (5 bases). Trimming left V 1 base short and J 2 bases short, with 9 bases between. Germline V gene data show CDR1 as SGHDN and CDR2 as FVKESK. This CDR3 is built from 15 residues. The CDR3 sequence: CASSQVKGTGNTIYF. CDR3 DNA: TGTGCCAGCAGCCAAGTTAAGGGGACTGGAAACACCATATATTTT.

The chain has TRBV19 and TRBJ2-2; 9 bases align to TRBD2. Looked up from germline, CDR1 is LNHDA and CDR2 is SQIVND (reference sequence). V gave up 4 bases and J gave up 4 bases; unmatched junction bases: 13. This CDR3 has 18 residues. The CDR3 region has the DNA TGTGCCAGTAGTAACCCAGCGGGAGGATCTTCGGGCACCGGGGAGCTGTTTTTT. Its protein product is CASSNPAGGSSGTGELFF.

The chain links TRBV30 to TRBJ2-3, with 7 positions matching TRBD1. J gave up 2 bases and V 2 bases, and 4 bases lay outside the gene matches. The CDR3 is made up of 14 amino acids. Per germline, CDR1 GTSNPN and CDR2 SVGIG (reference sequence). The CDR3 here is CAWSRDSDTDTQYF. In DNA, the CDR3 is TGTGCCTGGAGTAGGGACAGTGACACAGATACGCAGTATTTT.

The chain employs TRBV18 and TRBJ2-2; 14 nucleotides agree with TRBD2. Germline CDR1 reads KGHSH; CDR2 reads LQKENI. The J segment lost 6 bases and the V segment lost 3 bases, leaving 6 bases of the junction unmatched. The CDR3 runs to 17 residues. This CDR3 is CASSPGTSGSIAGELFF. The CDR3 bases are TGTGCCAGCTCACCCGGGACTAGCGGGAGCATTGCCGGGGAGCTGTTTTTT. The whole variable domain, remainder taken from reference TRBV18 and TRBJ2-2, is NAGVMQNPRHLVRRRGQEARLRCSPMKGHSHVYWYRQLPEEGLKFMVYLQKENIIDESGMPKERFSAEFPKEGPSILRIQQVVRGDSAAYFCASSPGTSGSIAGELFFGEGSRLTVL.

The chain joins TRBV4-2 to TRBJ2-6; 7 bases agree with TRBD1. The junction had 5 bases not matched to a gene; V was cut back by 1 base and J by 2 bases. Per the germline V gene, CDR1 is LGHNA and CDR2 is YNFKEQ. This CDR3 is built from 17 residues. The CDR3 is CASSQGEGAPGANVLTF. DNA of the CDR3: TGTGCCAGCAGCCAAGGAGAGGGGGCGCCTGGGGCCAACGTCCTGACTTTC.

This clone was seen a few times. The V call is TRBV18, the J call TRBJ2-5, with D possibly being TRBD1 (5 bases). This CDR3 is 15 amino acids long. The V and J ends lost 0 bases and 7 bases respectively, with 15 bases between them. Germline assignment: CDR1 KGHSH and CDR2 LQKENI. CDR3 sequence: CASSPPTETLGTQYF. The CDR3 DNA follows: TGTGCCAGCTCACCACCGACAGAGACTTTGGGGACCCAGTACTTC.

The gene calls are TRBV19 and TRBJ1-5; the D is unclear. Germline values: CDR1 LNHDA, CDR2 SQIVND (reference sequence). Deletions cut 3 bases from V and 2 bases from J, with 14 bases between. The CDR3 loop spans 16 amino acids. The CDR3 sequence: CASSIIPRGGNQPQHF. As DNA, the CDR3 is TGTGCCAGTAGTATTATCCCCCGGGGTGGCAATCAGCCCCAGCATTTT.

This sequence joins TRBV6-5 and TRBJ1-1; the D is unclear. The V gene's germline CDR1 is MNHEY and CDR2 SVGAGI. CDR3 size: 15 residues. V shed 2 bases and J shed 1 base, with 11 bases lying between them. DNA of the CDR3: TGTGCCAGCAGTTACACCGGGAGTTCGAACACTGAAGCTTTCTTT. Translated: CASSYTGSSNTEAFF.

This chain links TRBV4-1 with TRBJ2-5, with D perhaps matching TRBD2 (6 bases). Germline loops: CDR1 MGHRA, CDR2 YSYEKL. Trimming stripped 3 bases from V and 2 bases from J, with 10 bases between. The length of the CDR3 is 14 residues. The CDR3 reads CASSQQGLQETQYF. The CDR3, as DNA: TGCGCCAGCAGCCAGCAAGGACTACAAGAGACCCAGTACTTC.

V usage is TRBV7-9 and J usage is TRBJ1-3; no firm D call. This CDR3 contains 13 residues. Germline loops: CDR1 SEHNR, CDR2 FQNEAQ (reference sequence). Trimming pared 3 bases from V and 4 bases from J, leaving 7 bases between. CDR3 amino acids: CASSFPPGNTIYF. The CDR3 nucleotides read TGTGCCAGCAGCTTCCCCCCCGGAAACACCATATATTTT.

The genes are TRBV28 and TRBJ1-1; the D gene is possibly TRBD1 (6 bases). V lost 6 bases, J lost 1 base, and 12 bases lay in between. CDR1 MDHEN and CDR2 SYDVKM come from the germline V gene. This CDR3 spans 14 amino acids. The CDR3 DNA follows: TGTGCCAGCAGAGCCGGGACAACGAACACTGAAGCTTTCTTT. It specifies CASRAGTTNTEAFF.

This chain's CDR3 is CSAGPYEQYF. The CDR3 bases are TGCAGTGCTGGGCCATACGAGCAGTACTTC. The chain couples TRBV20-1 to TRBJ2-7; D unclear. The V and J ends lost 5 bases and 4 bases respectively, with 6 bases between them. The germline V gene encodes CDR1 DFQATT and CDR2 SNEGSKA (reference sequence). The CDR3 sequence is 10 residues long.

This clone was picked up a small number of times. The V call is TRBV11-3, the J call TRBJ2-7; 7 bases line up with TRBD1. The CDR3 is 15 residues long. CDR1 is SGHNT and CDR2 is YENEEA in the germline V gene. Unmatched junction bases numbered 5, after V lost 0 bases and J lost 3 bases. The CDR3 nucleotides are TGTGCCAGCAGCTTAGACCCAGGACAGGACTACGAGCAGTACTTC. Its translation is CASSLDPGQDYEQYF.

This clone was detected a few times. The chain carries TRBV19 and TRBJ2-7; tentatively, D is TRBD2 (8 bases). Looked up from germline, CDR1 is LNHDA and CDR2 is SQIVND (reference sequence). The V gene lost 3 bases and the J gene lost 2 bases, with 17 bases spanning the gap. This CDR3 has 16 amino acids. The CDR3 is CASSMSFGRGPYEQYF. Here the CDR3 DNA reads TGTGCCAGTAGTATGAGTTTCGGGAGGGGGCCCTACGAGCAGTACTTC.

This chain connects TRBV7-9 to TRBJ1-1; unclear D gene. This CDR3 region has 10 residues. Per the germline V gene, CDR1 is SEHNR and CDR2 is FQNEAQ (reference sequence). V was pared by 6 bases and J by 6 bases, with 5 bases between. The CDR3 coding sequence is TGTGCCAGCAGGTCCTCTGAAGCTTTCTTT. As protein: CASRSSEAFF.

The chain is built from TRBV4-3 and TRBJ2-7; 8 bases are a match to TRBD2. Losses at the gene ends were 0 bases for V and 3 bases for J; bases not matched to a gene: 4. This CDR3 has 15 residues. In germline, CDR1 is LGHNA, CDR2 YSLEER. CDR3 coding DNA: TGCGCCAGCAGCCAAGATATCAGCGGGGGCTACGAGCAGTACTTC. It encodes CASSQDISGGYEQYF.

The chain couples TRBV30 to TRBJ1-5, with D unresolved. CDR3 length: 13 residues. Deletions cut 8 bases from V and 6 bases from J, with 17 bases between. Germline V gene data show CDR1 as GTSNPN and CDR2 as SVGIG (reference sequence). In DNA, the CDR3 is TGTGCCAGCAGCTTAGGTCCTTCTCAGCCCCAGCATTTT. Translated, it gives CASSLGPSQPQHF.

This clone appeared a few times. The V gene is TRBV30, the J gene TRBJ1-2, with D possibly being TRBD1 (5 bases). Germline lookup yields CDR1 GTSNPN and CDR2 SVGIG (reference sequence). V dropped 5 bases and J dropped 3 bases, with 13 bases sitting between them. The CDR3 consists of 13 residues. CDR3 loop: CAWAGRGDYGYTF. CDR3 DNA: TGTGCCTGGGCGGGGCGAGGGGACTATGGCTACACCTTC.

V usage is TRBV7-2 and J usage is TRBJ2-1, with 14 bases identical to TRBD2. CDR3 length equals 15 residues. Germline trimming cut 5 bases from V and 10 bases from J; bases unmatched to any gene: 7. Germline V CDR1 and CDR2: SGHTA, FQGNSA. The CDR3 bases are TGTGCCAGCAGCGGACTAGCGGGGGGTCCATGGGAGCAGTTCTTC. It codes for CASSGLAGGPWEQFF.

CDR3 residues: CASSPTGNTGELFF. Written as DNA, the CDR3 is TGTGCCAGCTCACCGACAGGGAACACCGGGGAGCTGTTTTTT. This rearrangement joins TRBV18 to TRBJ2-2; tentative D call: TRBD1 (6 bases). The CDR3 is 14 amino acids. The ends were cut back, 3 bases at V and 1 base at J, with 6 bases in the middle. Per germline, CDR1 KGHSH and CDR2 LQKENI.

This chain joins TRBV2 and TRBJ2-1; TRBD2 aligns across 9 bases. V trimming: 7 bases; J trimming: 6 bases; junction bases outside the gene matches: 7. The V gene's germline CDR1 is SNHLY and CDR2 FYNNEI. The CDR3 runs 14 residues. The CDR3 sequence: CASNSAGGINEQFF. In nucleotides, the CDR3 is TGTGCCAGCAACTCAGCGGGAGGTATCAATGAGCAGTTCTTC.

CDR3 protein: CASSLRLAGGELFF. CDR3 in DNA: TGTGCCAGCAGCTTACGACTAGCGGGAGGGGAGCTGTTTTTT. The gene calls are TRBV7-3 and TRBJ2-2; 11 bases agree with TRBD2. CDR1 is SGHTA and CDR2 is FQGTGA in the germline V gene. The CDR3 length is 14 residues. The V segment lost 2 bases and the J segment 8 bases; nucleotides outside the gene matches: 1.

The chain is built from TRBV30 and TRBJ2-7, with D perhaps matching TRBD2 (6 bases). The germline V gene has CDR1 GTSNPN and CDR2 SVGIG (reference sequence). V was clipped by 0 bases and J by 6 bases, with 15 bases between them. CDR3 length: 14 residues. The CDR3 loop reads CAWSVGGVWGEQYF. DNA for the CDR3: TGTGCCTGGAGTGTTGGCGGGGTGTGGGGCGAGCAGTACTTC.

V usage is TRBV29-1 and J usage is TRBJ2-4; the D is unclear. CDR1 and CDR2 from the germline V gene are SQVTM and ANQGSEA. V was pared by 0 bases and J by 8 bases, with 11 bases between. This CDR3 region has 13 residues. This chain's CDR3 is CSVEEGGVDIQYF. The CDR3 region has the DNA TGCAGCGTTGAAGAAGGTGGGGTCGACATTCAGTACTTC.

V usage is TRBV6-1 and J usage is TRBJ2-7; D ambiguous. V lost 4 bases and J 5 bases, leaving 9 bases between the germline ends. From germline, CDR1 is MNHNS and CDR2 SASEGT. The CDR3 has 12 amino acids. The CDR3 is CASSARENEQYF. CDR3 nucleotides: TGTGCCAGCAGTGCTAGGGAAAACGAGCAGTACTTC.

This clone was seen more than once but under ten times. This chain connects TRBV1 to TRBJ2-4; TRBD2, the table's D call, was not compared with the DNA. TRBV1 is annotated as a pseudogene. This CDR3 is built from 17 residues. CDR3 bases: TGCACCAGCAGCCAAGGGACTAGCGGGAGGTCCAAAAACATTCAGTACTTC. It specifies CTSSQGTSGRSKNIQYF.

CDR3 sequence reads: CASTGPKASPNNEQFF. CDR3 DNA: TGTGCCAGCACGGGCCCGAAGGCTAGCCCGAACAATGAGCAGTTCTTC. The chain combines TRBV4-2 with TRBJ2-1, with D maybe TRBD2 (5 bases). Germline V gives CDR1 LGHNA, CDR2 YNFKEQ. The CDR3 is made up of 16 amino acids. Trimming took 7 bases from V and 5 from J, leaving 21 bases between them.

V is TRBV7-8 and J is TRBJ1-1; TRBD1 might be the D (6 bases). CDR3 length: 16 residues. Germline CDR1 SGHVS, CDR2 FQNEAQ. The ends were cut back, 5 bases at V and 9 bases at J, with 25 bases in the middle. The CDR3 nucleotides are TGTGCCAGCAGCCAAGGGTCGTCGGACAGAGCCGAAAAAGCTTTCTTT. Amino acid sequence: CASSQGSSDRAEKAFF.